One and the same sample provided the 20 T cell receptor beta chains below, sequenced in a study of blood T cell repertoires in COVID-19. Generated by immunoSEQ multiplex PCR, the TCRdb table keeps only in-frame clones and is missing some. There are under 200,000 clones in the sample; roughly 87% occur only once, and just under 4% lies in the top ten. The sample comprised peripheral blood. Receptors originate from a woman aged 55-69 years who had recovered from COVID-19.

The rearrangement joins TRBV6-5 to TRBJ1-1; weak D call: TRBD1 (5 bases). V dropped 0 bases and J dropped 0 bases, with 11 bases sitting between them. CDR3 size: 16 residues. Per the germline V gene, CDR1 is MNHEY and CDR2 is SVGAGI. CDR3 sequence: CASSYSKGNMNTEAFF. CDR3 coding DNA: TGTGCCAGCAGTTACTCGAAGGGGAACATGAACACTGAAGCTTTCTTT.

The CDR3 here is CASSLGARGLSEAFF. The CDR3 bases are TGTGCCAGCAGCTTGGGCGCCAGGGGGCTCTCTGAAGCTTTCTTT. V is TRBV5-6 and J is TRBJ1-1; 8 positions match TRBD1. After removal of 0 bases from V and 6 bases from J, the junction contained 7 bases not matched to a gene. This CDR3 region has 15 residues. The germline CDR1 and CDR2 sequences are SGHDT and YYEEEE.

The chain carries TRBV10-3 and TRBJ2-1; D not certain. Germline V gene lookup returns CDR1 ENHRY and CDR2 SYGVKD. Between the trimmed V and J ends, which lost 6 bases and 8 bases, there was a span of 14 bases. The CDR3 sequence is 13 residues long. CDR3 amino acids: CAISAGSIYEQFF. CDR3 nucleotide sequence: TGTGCCATCAGCGCTGGTAGTATCTATGAGCAGTTCTTC.

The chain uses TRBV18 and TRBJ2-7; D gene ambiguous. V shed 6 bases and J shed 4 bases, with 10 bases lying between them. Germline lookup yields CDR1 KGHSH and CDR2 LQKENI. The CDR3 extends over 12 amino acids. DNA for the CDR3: TGTGCCAGCTCTCCGAGAGGTTACGAGCAGTACTTC. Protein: CASSPRGYEQYF.

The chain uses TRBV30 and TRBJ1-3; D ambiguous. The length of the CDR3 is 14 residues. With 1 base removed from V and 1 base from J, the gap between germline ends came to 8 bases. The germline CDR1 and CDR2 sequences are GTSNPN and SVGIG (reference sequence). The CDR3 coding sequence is TGTGCCTGGAGTGGGCCGCCTTCTGGAAACACCATATATTTT. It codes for CAWSGPPSGNTIYF.

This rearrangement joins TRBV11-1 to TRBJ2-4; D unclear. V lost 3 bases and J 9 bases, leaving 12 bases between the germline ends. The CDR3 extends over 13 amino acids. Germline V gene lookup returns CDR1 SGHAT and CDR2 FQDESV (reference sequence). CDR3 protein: CASSFHWSSIQYF. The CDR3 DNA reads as TGTGCCAGCAGCTTTCACTGGTCAAGCATTCAGTACTTC.

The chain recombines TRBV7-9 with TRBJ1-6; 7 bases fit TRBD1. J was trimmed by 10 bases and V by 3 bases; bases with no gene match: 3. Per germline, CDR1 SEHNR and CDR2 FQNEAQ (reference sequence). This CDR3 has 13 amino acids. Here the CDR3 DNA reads TGTGCCAGCAGCTTCCGACAGGGCTCACCCCTCCACTTT. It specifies CASSFRQGSPLHF. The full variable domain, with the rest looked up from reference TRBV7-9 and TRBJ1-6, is DTGVSQNPRHKITKRGQNVTFRCDPISEHNRLYWYRQTLGQGPEFLTYFQNEAQLEKSRLLSDRFSAERPKGSFSTLEIQRTEQGDSAMYLCASSFRQGSPLHFGNGTRLTVT.

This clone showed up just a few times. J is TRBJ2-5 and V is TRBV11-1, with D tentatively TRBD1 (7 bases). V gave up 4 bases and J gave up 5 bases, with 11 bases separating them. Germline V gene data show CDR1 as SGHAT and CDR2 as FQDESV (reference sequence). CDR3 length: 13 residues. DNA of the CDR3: TGTGCCAGCAGCTCAGGGGGGCGGGAGACCCAGTACTTC. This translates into CASSSGGRETQYF.

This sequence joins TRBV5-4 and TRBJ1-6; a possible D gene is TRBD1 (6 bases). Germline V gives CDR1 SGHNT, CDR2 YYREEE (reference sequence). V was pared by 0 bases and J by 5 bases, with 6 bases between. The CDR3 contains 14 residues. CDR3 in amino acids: CASSLAGDNSPLHF. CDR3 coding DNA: TGTGCCAGCAGCTTGGCAGGGGATAATTCACCCCTCCACTTT.

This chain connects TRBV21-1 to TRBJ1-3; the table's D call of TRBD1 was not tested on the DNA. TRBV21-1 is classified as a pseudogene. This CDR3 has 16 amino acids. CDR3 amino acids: CASSNVPGHSGNTIYF. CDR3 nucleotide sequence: TGTGCCAGCAGCAATGTCCCGGGACACTCTGGAAACACCATATATTTT.

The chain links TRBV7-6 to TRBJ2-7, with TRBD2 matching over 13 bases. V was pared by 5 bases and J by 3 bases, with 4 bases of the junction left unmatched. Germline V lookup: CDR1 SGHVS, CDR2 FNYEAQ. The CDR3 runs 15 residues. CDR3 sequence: CASSPGTSGDYEQYF. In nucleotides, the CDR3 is TGTGCCAGCAGCCCCGGGACTAGCGGGGACTACGAGCAGTACTTC.

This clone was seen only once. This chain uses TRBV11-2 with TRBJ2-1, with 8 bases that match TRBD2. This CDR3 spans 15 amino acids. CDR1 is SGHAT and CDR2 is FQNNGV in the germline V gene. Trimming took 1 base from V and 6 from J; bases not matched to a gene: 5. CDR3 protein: CASSLGGAGGNEQFF. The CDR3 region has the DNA TGTGCCAGCAGCTTAGGGGGGGCGGGAGGCAATGAGCAGTTCTTC.

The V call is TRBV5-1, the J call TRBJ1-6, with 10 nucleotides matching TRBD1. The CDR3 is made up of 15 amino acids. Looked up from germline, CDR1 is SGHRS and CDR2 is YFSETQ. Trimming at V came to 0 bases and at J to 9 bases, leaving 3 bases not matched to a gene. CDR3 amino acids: CASSLGGQGTSPLHF. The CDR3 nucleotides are TGCGCCAGCAGCTTGGGGGGACAGGGGACTTCACCCCTCCACTTT.

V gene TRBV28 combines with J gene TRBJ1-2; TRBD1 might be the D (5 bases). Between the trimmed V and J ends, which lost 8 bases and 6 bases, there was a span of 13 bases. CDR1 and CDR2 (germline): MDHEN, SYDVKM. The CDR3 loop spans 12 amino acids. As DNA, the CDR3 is TGTGCCAGCTTGTGGGCAGGGAATGGCTACACCTTC. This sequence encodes CASLWAGNGYTF.

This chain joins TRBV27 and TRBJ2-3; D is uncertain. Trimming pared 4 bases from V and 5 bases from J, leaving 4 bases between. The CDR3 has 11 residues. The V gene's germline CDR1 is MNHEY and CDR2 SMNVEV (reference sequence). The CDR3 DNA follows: TGTGCCAGCAGTTCTCTAGATACGCAGTATTTT. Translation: CASSSLDTQYF.

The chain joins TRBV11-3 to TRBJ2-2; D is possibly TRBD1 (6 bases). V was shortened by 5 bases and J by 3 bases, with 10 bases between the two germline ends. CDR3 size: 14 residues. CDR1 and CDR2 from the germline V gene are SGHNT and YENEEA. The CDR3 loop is CASSPYRDTGELFF. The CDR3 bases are TGTGCCAGCAGCCCATACAGGGACACCGGGGAGCTGTTTTTT.

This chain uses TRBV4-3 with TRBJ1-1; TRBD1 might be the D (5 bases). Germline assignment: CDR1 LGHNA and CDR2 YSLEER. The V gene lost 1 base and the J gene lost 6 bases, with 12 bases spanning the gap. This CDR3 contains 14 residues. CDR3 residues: CASSQGGGIPEAFF. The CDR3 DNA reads TGCGCCAGCAGCCAAGGGGGGGGAATCCCTGAAGCTTTCTTT.

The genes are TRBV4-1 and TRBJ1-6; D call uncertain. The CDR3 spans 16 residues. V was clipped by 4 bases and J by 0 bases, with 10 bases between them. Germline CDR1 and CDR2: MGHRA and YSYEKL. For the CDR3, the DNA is TGCGCCAGCAGCCCCTCGTCGAGCTCCTATAATTCACCCCTCCACTTT. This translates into CASSPSSSSYNSPLHF.

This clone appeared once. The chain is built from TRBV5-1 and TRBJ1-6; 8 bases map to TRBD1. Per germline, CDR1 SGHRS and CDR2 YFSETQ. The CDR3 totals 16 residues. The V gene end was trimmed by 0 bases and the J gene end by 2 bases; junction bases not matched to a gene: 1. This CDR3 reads CASSLEGQAYNSPLHF. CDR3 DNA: TGCGCCAGCAGCTTGGAGGGACAGGCCTATAATTCACCCCTCCACTTT. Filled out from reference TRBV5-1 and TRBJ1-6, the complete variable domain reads KAGVTQTPRYLIKTRGQQVTLSCSPISGHRSVSWYQQTPGQGLQFLFEYFSETQRNKGNFPGRFSGRQFSNSRSEMNVSTLELGDSALYLCASSLEGQAYNSPLHFGNGTRLTVT.

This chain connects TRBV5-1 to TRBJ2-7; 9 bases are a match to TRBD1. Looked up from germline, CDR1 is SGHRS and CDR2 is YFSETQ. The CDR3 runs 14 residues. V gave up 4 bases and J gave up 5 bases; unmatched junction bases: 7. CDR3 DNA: TGCGCCAGCAGCCCCGGGGACAGGGCGGACGAGCAGTACTTC. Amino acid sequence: CASSPGDRADEQYF.